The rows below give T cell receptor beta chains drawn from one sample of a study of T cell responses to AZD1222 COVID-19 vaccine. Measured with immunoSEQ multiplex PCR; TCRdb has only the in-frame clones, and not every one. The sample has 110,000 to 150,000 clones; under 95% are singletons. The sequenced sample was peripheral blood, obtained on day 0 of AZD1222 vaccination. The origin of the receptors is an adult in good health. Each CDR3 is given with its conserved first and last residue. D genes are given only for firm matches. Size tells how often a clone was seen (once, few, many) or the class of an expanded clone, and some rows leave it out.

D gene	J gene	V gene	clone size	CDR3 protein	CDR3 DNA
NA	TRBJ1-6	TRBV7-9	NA	CASSPQGDSPLHF	TGTGCCAGCAGCCCACAGGGAGATTCACCCCTCCACTTT
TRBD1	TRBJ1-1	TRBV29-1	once	CSVVKGAGTEAFF	TGCAGCGTTGTCAAGGGGGCTGGCACTGAAGCTTTCTTT
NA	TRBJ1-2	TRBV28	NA	CASSLWLTGSYGYTF	TGTGCCAGCAGTTTATGGCTAACAGGCTCCTATGGCTACACCTTC
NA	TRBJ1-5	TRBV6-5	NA	CASSYMGQGQPQHF	TGTGCCAGCAGTTACATGGGTCAGGGCCAGCCCCAGCATTTT
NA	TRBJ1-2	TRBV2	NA	CASVQVGEGGYTF	TGTGCCAGCGTCCAAGTCGGGGAAGGTGGCTACACCTTC
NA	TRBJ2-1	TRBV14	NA	CASSLVGRSGQFF	TGTGCCAGCAGCCTGGTCGGGCGGAGTGGGCAGTTCTTC
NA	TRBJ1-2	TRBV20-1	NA	CSASFGSYGYTF	TGCAGTGCTAGTTTCGGCAGCTATGGCTACACCTTC
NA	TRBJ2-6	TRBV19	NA	CASSLTDSGANVLTF	TGTGCCAGTAGTTTGACGGACTCTGGGGCCAACGTCCTGACTTTC
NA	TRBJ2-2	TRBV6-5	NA	CASRFQGRAGELFF	TGTGCCAGCCGTTTTCAGGGGCGGGCCGGGGAGCTGTTTTTT
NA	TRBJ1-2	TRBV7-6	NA	CASSLGTDYGYTF	TGTGCCAGCAGCTTAGGGACAGACTATGGCTACACCTTC
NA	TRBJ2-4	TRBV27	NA	CASSVQGAKNIQYF	TGTGCCAGCAGTGTACAGGGAGCCAAAAACATTCAGTACTTC
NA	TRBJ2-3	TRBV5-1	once	CASSLAYYRTDTQYF	TGCGCCAGCAGTTTGGCCTACTACCGCACAGATACGCAGTATTTT
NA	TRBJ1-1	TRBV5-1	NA	CASSWVGGAKAFF	TGCGCCAGCAGCTGGGTCGGGGGCGCAAAAGCTTTCTTT
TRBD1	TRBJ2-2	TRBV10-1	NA	CARPGQTNTGELFF	TGCGCCAGACCGGGACAGACGAACACCGGGGAGCTGTTTTTT
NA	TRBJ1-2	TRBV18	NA	CASSPRGGFGYGYTF	TGTGCCAGCTCACCAAGAGGGGGTTTCGGCTATGGCTACACCTTC
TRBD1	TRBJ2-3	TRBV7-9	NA	CARSRGPAQYF	TGTGCCCGTTCGAGGGGGCCCGCGCAGTATTTT
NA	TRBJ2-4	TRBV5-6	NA	CASSWTSGESKNIQYF	TGTGCCAGCAGCTGGACCTCAGGGGAGTCCAAAAACATTCAGTACTTC
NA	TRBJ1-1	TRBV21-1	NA	CASSSGLNTEAFF	TGTGCCAGCAGTTCCGGCTTGAACACTGAAGCTTTCTTT
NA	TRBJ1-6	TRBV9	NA	CASSASEIDNSPLHF	TGTGCCAGCAGCGCGTCTGAGATCGATAATTCACCCCTCCACTTT
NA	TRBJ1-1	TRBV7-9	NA	CASSITALGQFGEAFF	TGTGCCAGCAGCATAACGGCGTTGGGGCAGTTCGGTGAAGCTTTCTTT
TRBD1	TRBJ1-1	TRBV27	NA	CASSLKGGPENTEAFF	TGTGCCAGCAGTTTAAAAGGGGGCCCCGAGAACACTGAAGCTTTCTTT
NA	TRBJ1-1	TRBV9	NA	CASSVVARRGEAFF	TGTGCCAGCAGCGTAGTAGCAAGGAGGGGAGAAGCTTTCTTT
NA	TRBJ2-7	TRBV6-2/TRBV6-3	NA	CASSFAGTSSYEQYF	TGTGCCAGCAGTTTCGCCGGGACCTCGTCCTACGAGCAGTACTTC
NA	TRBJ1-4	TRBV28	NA	CASSLWGIGARKKLFF	TGTGCCAGCAGTTTATGGGGGATTGGGGCGCGTAAAAAACTGTTTTTT
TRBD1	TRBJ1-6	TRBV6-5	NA	CASRLGQDDNSPLHF	TGTGCCAGCCGGCTCGGACAGGACGATAATTCACCCCTCCACTTT
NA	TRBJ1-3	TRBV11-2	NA	CASSLVSGGAGNTIYF	TGTGCCAGCAGCTTAGTTTCGGGAGGCGCTGGAAACACCATATATTTT
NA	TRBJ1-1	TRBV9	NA	CASSVVGTRDTEAFF	TGTGCCAGCAGCGTAGTGGGGACAAGGGACACTGAAGCTTTCTTT
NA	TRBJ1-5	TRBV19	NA	CASSQEAGYSNQPQHF	TGTGCCAGTAGTCAGGAGGCAGGGTATAGCAATCAGCCCCAGCATTTT
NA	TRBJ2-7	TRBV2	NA	CASSVSRGSYEQYF	TGTGCCAGCAGTGTGAGCAGAGGCTCCTACGAGCAGTACTTC
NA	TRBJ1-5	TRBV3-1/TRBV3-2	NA	CASSIKYFWHHQPQHF	TGTGCCAGCAGCATTAAATATTTTTGGCATCATCAGCCCCAGCATTTT
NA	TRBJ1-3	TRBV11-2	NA	CASSLGSGGGLSGNTIYF	TGTGCCAGCAGCTTAGGTTCGGGTGGCGGGCTGTCTGGAAACACCATATATTTT
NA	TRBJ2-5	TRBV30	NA	CAWSVPNQETQYF	TGTGCCTGGAGTGTACCCAACCAAGAGACCCAGTACTTC
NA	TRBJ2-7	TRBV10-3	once	CAISESGPSSSYEQYF	TGTGCCATCAGTGAGTCAGGACCGTCGAGCTCCTACGAGCAGTACTTC
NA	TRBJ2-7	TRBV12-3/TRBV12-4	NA	CASSPTRVYEQYF	TGTGCCAGCAGCCCCACCAGGGTGTACGAGCAGTACTTC
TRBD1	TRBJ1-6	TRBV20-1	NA	CSASRGQAESPLHF	TGCAGTGCTAGTAGGGGACAGGCGGAGTCACCCCTCCACTTT
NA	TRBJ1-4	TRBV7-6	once	CASSLGGVVEKLFF	TGTGCCAGCAGCTTAGGCGGGGTGGTAGAAAAACTGTTTTTT
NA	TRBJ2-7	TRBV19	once	CASSIGTQDPYEQYF	TGTGCCAGTAGTATAGGAACACAGGACCCCTACGAGCAGTACTTC
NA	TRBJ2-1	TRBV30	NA	CAWSHRTAVLYNEQFF	TGTGCCTGGAGTCATCGGACAGCCGTTCTCTACAATGAGCAGTTCTTC
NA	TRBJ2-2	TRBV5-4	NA	CASSLGPGGSNTGELFF	TGTGCCAGCAGCTTGGGTCCGGGGGGCTCGAACACCGGGGAGCTGTTTTTT
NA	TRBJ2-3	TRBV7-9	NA	CASSLVGDTQYF	TGTGCCAGCAGCTTGGTAGGGGATACGCAGTATTTT